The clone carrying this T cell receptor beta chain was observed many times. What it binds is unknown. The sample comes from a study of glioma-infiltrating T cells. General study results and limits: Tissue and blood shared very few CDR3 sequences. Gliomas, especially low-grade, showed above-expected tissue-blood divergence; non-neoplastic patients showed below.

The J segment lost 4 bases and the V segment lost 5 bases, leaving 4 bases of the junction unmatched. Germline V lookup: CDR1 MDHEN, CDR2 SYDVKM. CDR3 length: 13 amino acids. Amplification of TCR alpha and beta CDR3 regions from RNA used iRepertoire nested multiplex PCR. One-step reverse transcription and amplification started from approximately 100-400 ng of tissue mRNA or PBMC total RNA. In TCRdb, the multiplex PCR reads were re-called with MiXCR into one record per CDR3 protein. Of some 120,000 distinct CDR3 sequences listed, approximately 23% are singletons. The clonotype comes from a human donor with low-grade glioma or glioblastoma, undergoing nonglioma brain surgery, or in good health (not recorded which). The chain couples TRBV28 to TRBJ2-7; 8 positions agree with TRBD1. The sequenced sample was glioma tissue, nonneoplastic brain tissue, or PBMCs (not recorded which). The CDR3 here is CASSPTGGYEQYF. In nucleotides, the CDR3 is TGTGCCAGCAGTCCTACAGGGGGATACGAGCAGTACTTC.